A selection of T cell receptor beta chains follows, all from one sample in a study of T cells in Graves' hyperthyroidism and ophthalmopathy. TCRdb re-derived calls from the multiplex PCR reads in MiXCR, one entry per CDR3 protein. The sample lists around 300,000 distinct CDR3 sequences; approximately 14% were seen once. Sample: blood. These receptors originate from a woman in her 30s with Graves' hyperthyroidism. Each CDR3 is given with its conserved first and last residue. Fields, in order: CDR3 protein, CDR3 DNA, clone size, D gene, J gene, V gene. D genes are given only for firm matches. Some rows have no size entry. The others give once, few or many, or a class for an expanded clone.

CASSSEQGYGYTF	TGTGCCAGCAGCTCCGAACAGGGCTATGGCTACACCTTC	many	NA	TRBJ1-2	TRBV11-2
CASSLRSVNIQYF	TGTGCCAGCAGTTTACGGAGCGTGAACATTCAGTACTTC	many	NA	TRBJ2-4	TRBV28
CASSLIQTGGYGYTF	TGTGCCAGCAGTTTAATACAGACAGGGGGTTATGGCTACACCTTC	NA	TRBD1	TRBJ1-2	TRBV28
CASSQGVGVGGEAFF	TGTGCCAGCAGCCAGGGCGTAGGAGTGGGAGGTGAAGCTTTCTTT	few	NA	TRBJ1-1	TRBV3-1
CASSLATSETYEQYF	TGTGCCAGCAGCTTAGCGACTAGCGAGACCTACGAGCAGTACTTC	many	TRBD2	TRBJ2-7	TRBV7-9
CASSSDTDTQYF	TGTGCCAGCAGTTCCGATACAGATACGCAGTATTTT	NA	NA	TRBJ2-3	TRBV12-3/TRBV12-4
CSARTDRGTDTQYF	TGCAGTGCTAGGACGGACAGGGGGACAGATACGCAGTATTTT	many	TRBD1	TRBJ2-3	TRBV20-1
CASSQTGAGELFF	TGTGCCAGCAGTCAAACAGGGGCCGGGGAGCTGTTTTTT	many	TRBD1	TRBJ2-2	TRBV27
CASSVGLALSYEQYF	TGTGCCAGCAGCGTAGGGTTAGCCCTCTCCTACGAGCAGTACTTC	NA	NA	TRBJ2-7	TRBV9
CASSQEGGSRYNEQFF	TGCGCCAGCAGCCAAGAGGGCGGGAGCCGCTACAATGAGCAGTTCTTC	NA	TRBD2	TRBJ2-1	TRBV4-1
CASSPRGLLKNIQYF	TGTGCCAGCAGTCCCCGAGGCCTCCTAAAAAACATTCAGTACTTC	many	NA	TRBJ2-4	TRBV28
CASSLSFADEQFF	TGTGCCAGCAGCTTAAGTTTTGCTGATGAGCAGTTCTTC	many	NA	TRBJ2-1	TRBV7-3
CASSTKGGNQPQHF	TGTGCCAGCAGCACTAAAGGGGGCAATCAGCCCCAGCATTTT	few	NA	TRBJ1-5	TRBV6-1
CASSQALSQPQHF	TGCGCCAGCAGCCAAGCCTTAAGCCAGCCCCAGCATTTT	few	NA	TRBJ1-5	TRBV4-1
CSARPVGRRVAGELFF	TGCAGTGCTAGACCAGTGGGGCGACGGGTCGCCGGGGAGCTGTTTTTT	few	NA	TRBJ2-2	TRBV20-1
CASSTHGTRDEQFF	TGTGCCAGCAGCACTCACGGGACGCGGGATGAGCAGTTCTTC	NA	NA	TRBJ2-1	TRBV4-2
CAWSRTAISGNTIYF	TGTGCCTGGAGTCGGACCGCCATCTCTGGAAACACCATATATTTT	few	NA	TRBJ1-3	TRBV30
CASSQDNGGSNTGELFF	TGCGCCAGCAGCCAAGACAACGGAGGGTCGAACACCGGGGAGCTGTTTTTT	NA	NA	TRBJ2-2	TRBV4-3
CASRRTGDLVGNTIYF	TGTGCCAGCAGAAGGACCGGGGACCTGGTAGGAAACACCATATATTTT	NA	NA	TRBJ1-3	TRBV2
CASSTDPNYGYTF	TGTGCCAGCAGCACTGACCCCAACTATGGCTACACCTTC	NA	NA	TRBJ1-2	TRBV3-1
CASIDLVADTQYF	TGTGCCAGCATCGATCTTGTGGCAGATACGCAGTATTTT	NA	NA	TRBJ2-3	TRBV3-1
CASSLTAGGGYEQYF	TGTGCCAGCAGCCTAACCGCAGGGGGAGGTTACGAGCAGTACTTC	few	NA	TRBJ2-7	TRBV5-6
CASTPGQGGDTQYF	TGCGCCAGCACCCCGGGACAGGGAGGAGATACGCAGTATTTT	NA	TRBD1	TRBJ2-3	TRBV5-1
CASSTGGHEQYF	TGTGCCAGCAGTACTGGGGGTCACGAGCAGTACTTC	NA	NA	TRBJ2-7	TRBV28
CSVSTQQGRFTEAFF	TGCAGCGTCAGTACTCAACAGGGTAGGTTCACTGAAGCTTTCTTT	many	NA	TRBJ1-1	TRBV29-1
CSVVGTSGANVLTF	TGCAGCGTTGTAGGGACCTCTGGGGCCAACGTCCTGACTTTC	many	NA	TRBJ2-6	TRBV29-1